This is a list of T cell receptor beta chains from one sample in a study of blood T cells in healthy people across ages. TCRdb reanalysed the 5' RACE reads using MiXCR and keeps one entry per CDR3 protein. The sample gives roughly 800,000 distinct CDR3 sequences, 58% of which show up once; over 20% is in the top ten. The specimen was blood. Receptors were obtained from a man aged 25 to 40 in good health. CDR3s include the opening cysteine and the closing phenylalanine or tryptophan. A D gene is named only where the DNA matches it firmly. For some rows the clone size is stated as once, few or many, or as a class when expanded; others skip it.

V gene,J gene,D gene,clone size,CDR3 protein,CDR3 DNA
TRBV29-1,TRBJ1-5,.,.,CSAGHLDQPQHF,TGCAGCGCTGGACATTTAGATCAGCCCCAGCATTTT
TRBV12-3/TRBV12-4,TRBJ1-2,.,.,CASIESGVNYGYTF,TGTGCCAGCATTGAATCAGGGGTTAACTATGGCTACACCTTC
TRBV12-3/TRBV12-4,TRBJ2-7,TRBD1,.,CASSGTGARNEQYF,TGTGCCAGCTCCGGGACAGGGGCGAGGAACGAGCAGTACTTC
TRBV7-2,TRBJ1-2,.,.,CASSSGRGRDGYTF,TGTGCCAGCAGCTCCGGTCGAGGTCGAGATGGCTACACCTTC
TRBV12-5,TRBJ2-7,.,.,CASGSDERAEQYF,TGTGCTAGTGGTTCGGATGAGAGGGCCGAGCAGTACTTC
TRBV28,TRBJ2-3,.,few,CASSLVQTDTQYF,TGTGCCAGCAGTTTGGTGCAAACAGATACGCAGTATTTT
TRBV4-2,TRBJ2-7,.,many,CASSQAHGITYEQYF,TGTGCCAGCAGCCAAGCCCATGGAATAACCTACGAGCAGTACTTC
TRBV20-1,TRBJ2-4,.,few,CSAVGSEQYF,TGCAGTGCAGTAGGGTCTGAGCAGTACTTC
TRBV5-1,TRBJ1-1,TRBD1,.,CASSLGQGETTEAFF,TGCGCCAGCAGCTTAGGACAGGGCGAAACGACTGAAGCTTTCTTT
TRBV20-1,TRBJ2-1,TRBD2,.,CSAALAGGYNEQFF,TGCAGTGCTGCCCTAGCGGGGGGGTACAATGAGCAGTTCTTC
TRBV12-3/TRBV12-4,TRBJ2-1,.,.,CASSPRMGGYTNEQFF,TGTGCCAGCAGTCCCCGAATGGGCGGATACACCAATGAGCAGTTCTTC
TRBV12-3/TRBV12-4,TRBJ2-7,.,.,CASSPRTVLYEQYF,TGTGCCAGCAGTCCGCGGACAGTCCTCTACGAGCAGTACTTC
TRBV20-1,TRBJ2-5,.,.,CSARKGLETQYF,TGCAGTGCTAGAAAGGGGTTAGAGACCCAGTACTTC
TRBV5-1,TRBJ2-5,.,.,CASSLGGMFLETQYF,TGCGCCAGCAGCTTGGGCGGTATGTTCTTGGAGACCCAGTACTTC
TRBV7-9,TRBJ1-4,.,few,CASSLLEGRNEKLFF,TGTGCCAGCAGCTTATTAGAGGGGAGAAATGAAAAACTGTTTTTT
TRBV12-3/TRBV12-4,TRBJ2-1,TRBD2,.,CASSLGRGGDEQFF,TGTGCCAGCAGTTTGGGCCGGGGGGGGGATGAGCAGTTCTTC
TRBV6-2/TRBV6-3,TRBJ2-5,.,.,CASSPAGIGSGAQYF,TGTGCCAGCAGCCCAGCCGGAATCGGGTCGGGGGCCCAGTACTTC
TRBV7-9,TRBJ2-7,.,.,CASSHPVGPSYEQYF,TGTGCCAGCAGCCACCCCGTGGGACCCTCATACGAGCAGTACTTC
TRBV10-3,TRBJ1-2,.,few,CAISESSRINYGYTF,TGTGCCATCAGTGAGTCCAGCCGGATTAACTATGGCTACACCTTC
TRBV11-2,TRBJ1-2,TRBD1,.,CASSPRQGWGDGYTF,TGTGCCAGCAGCCCGAGACAGGGGTGGGGTGATGGCTACACCTTC
TRBV12-3/TRBV12-4,TRBJ1-1,.,few,CASSSQTGGEAFF,TGTGCCAGCAGTTCTCAGACAGGCGGTGAAGCTTTCTTT
TRBV7-9,TRBJ2-1,.,.,CASSLALWGEQFF,TGTGCCAGCAGCTTAGCGCTCTGGGGTGAGCAGTTCTTC
TRBV20-1,TRBJ1-1,.,.,CSASDLSQGNTEAFF,TGCAGTGCTAGTGACCTCTCACAGGGAAACACTGAAGCTTTCTTT
TRBV7-2,TRBJ1-1,.,.,CASSLRPHTEAFF,TGTGCCAGCAGCTTACGGCCCCACACTGAAGCTTTCTTT
TRBV11-1,TRBJ2-7,.,.,CASRVSGFYEQYF,TGTGCCAGCAGGGTCTCAGGGTTCTACGAGCAGTACTTC
TRBV4-2,TRBJ1-1,.,.,CASSQELHTEAFF,TGTGCCAGCAGCCAAGAGCTACATACTGAAGCTTTCTTT
TRBV5-1,TRBJ2-2,.,once,CASSSGAGPNTGELFF,TGCGCCAGCAGCTCCGGAGCGGGCCCGAACACCGGGGAGCTGTTTTTT
TRBV12-3/TRBV12-4,TRBJ2-3,.,.,CASRNHGTHDTDTQYF,TGTGCCAGCAGGAACCACGGGACCCACGACACAGATACGCAGTATTTT
TRBV11-2,TRBJ2-7,.,.,CASSPDYYEQYF,TGTGCCAGCAGTCCGGATTACTACGAGCAGTACTTC
TRBV29-1,TRBJ2-5,.,few,CSVLRDLQETQYF,TGCAGCGTCCTTCGGGACCTTCAGGAGACCCAGTACTTC
TRBV3-1,TRBJ2-5,.,few,CASSSLGGRGTQYF,TGTGCCAGCAGCTCTCTTGGGGGCCGCGGGACCCAGTACTTC
TRBV20-1,TRBJ2-7,.,many,CSATSSYEQYF,TGCAGTGCCACGAGCTCCTACGAGCAGTACTTC
TRBV13,TRBJ2-7,TRBD1,.,CASSSGQDPVYEQYF,TGTGCCAGCAGCTCGGGACAGGACCCAGTCTACGAGCAGTACTTC
TRBV27,TRBJ2-1,TRBD2,few,CASSHVLAETNEQFF,TGTGCCAGCAGTCACGTCCTAGCGGAGACCAATGAGCAGTTCTTC
TRBV25-1,TRBJ1-1,.,few,CASSEEARAFF,TGTGCCAGCAGTGAAGAGGCCCGAGCTTTCTTT
TRBV12-3/TRBV12-4,TRBJ2-7,.,few,CASSSYDRTTHEQYF,TGTGCCAGCAGTTCCTATGACAGGACCACACACGAGCAGTACTTC
TRBV7-9,TRBJ2-5,TRBD2,.,CACSLVSSGKETQYF,TGTGCCTGCAGCTTAGTCTCCAGCGGGAAAGAGACCCAGTACTTC
TRBV5-1,TRBJ2-3,TRBD2,.,CASSLDFGTSGGTDTQYF,TGCGCCAGCAGCCTGGACTTCGGGACTAGCGGGGGCACAGATACGCAGTATTTT
TRBV11-2,TRBJ2-1,TRBD2,.,CASSPPGLAKNEQFF,TGTGCCAGCAGCCCACCGGGACTAGCGAAAAATGAGCAGTTCTTC
TRBV3-1,TRBJ2-4,TRBD2,.,CASSLTSGLAKNIQYF,TGTGCCAGCAGCCTTACTAGCGGGCTAGCCAAAAACATTCAGTACTTC
TRBV6-5,TRBJ2-5,.,.,CASSYSPSTQETQYF,TGTGCCAGCAGTTATTCTCCAAGTACCCAAGAGACCCAGTACTTC
TRBV20-1,TRBJ1-5,.,.,CSARDRTLGVNQPQHF,TGCAGTGCTAGAGATCGGACTCTGGGGGTGAATCAGCCCCAGCATTTT
TRBV9,TRBJ2-1,.,many,CASSPIVSREQFF,TGTGCCAGCAGCCCCATTGTCTCACGTGAGCAGTTCTTC
TRBV19,TRBJ2-7,.,.,CASTDWTYNEQYF,TGTGCCAGTACCGACTGGACCTACAATGAGCAGTACTTC
TRBV25-1,TRBJ2-7,.,.,CASNGGDISYEQYF,TGTGCCAGCAATGGGGGGGACATATCCTACGAGCAGTACTTC
TRBV15,TRBJ2-5,TRBD2,.,CATSRDEVAGAYNEQYF,TGTGCCACCAGCAGAGATGAGGTAGCGGGGGCCTACAATGAGCAGTACTTC
TRBV6-1,TRBJ2-5,.,.,CASSEAPRGWETQYF,TGTGCCAGCAGTGAAGCGCCCCGGGGATGGGAGACCCAGTACTTC
TRBV4-2,TRBJ2-5,.,.,CASSLNPGAVETQYF,TGTGCCAGCAGCCTTAACCCCGGAGCCGTGGAGACCCAGTACTTC
TRBV25-1,TRBJ2-7,.,.,CAIEAKGEGYEQYF,TGTGCCATCGAAGCGAAAGGGGAAGGCTACGAGCAGTACTTC
TRBV7-6,TRBJ2-7,TRBD1,few,CASSNLDRDSYEQYF,TGTGCCAGCAGCAACTTGGACAGGGACTCCTACGAGCAGTACTTC
TRBV20-1,TRBJ2-4,.,many,CSAFWVAKNIQYF,TGCAGTGCTTTCTGGGTAGCCAAAAACATTCAGTACTTC